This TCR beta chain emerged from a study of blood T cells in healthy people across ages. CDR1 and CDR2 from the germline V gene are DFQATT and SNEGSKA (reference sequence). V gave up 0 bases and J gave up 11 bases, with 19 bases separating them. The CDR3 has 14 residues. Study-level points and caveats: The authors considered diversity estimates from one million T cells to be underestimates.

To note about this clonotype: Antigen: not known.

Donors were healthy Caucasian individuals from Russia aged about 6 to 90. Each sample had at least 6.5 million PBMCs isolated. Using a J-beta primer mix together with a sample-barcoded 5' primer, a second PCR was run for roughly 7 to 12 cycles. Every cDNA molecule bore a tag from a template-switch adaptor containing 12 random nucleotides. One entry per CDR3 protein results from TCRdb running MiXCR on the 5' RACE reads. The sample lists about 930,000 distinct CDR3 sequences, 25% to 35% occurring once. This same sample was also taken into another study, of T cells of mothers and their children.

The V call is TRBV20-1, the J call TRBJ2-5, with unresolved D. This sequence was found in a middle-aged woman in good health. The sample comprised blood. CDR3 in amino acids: CSAREGLGYYGQYF. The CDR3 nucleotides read TGCAGTGCTAGAGAGGGTTTGGGGTACTACGGGCAGTACTTC.